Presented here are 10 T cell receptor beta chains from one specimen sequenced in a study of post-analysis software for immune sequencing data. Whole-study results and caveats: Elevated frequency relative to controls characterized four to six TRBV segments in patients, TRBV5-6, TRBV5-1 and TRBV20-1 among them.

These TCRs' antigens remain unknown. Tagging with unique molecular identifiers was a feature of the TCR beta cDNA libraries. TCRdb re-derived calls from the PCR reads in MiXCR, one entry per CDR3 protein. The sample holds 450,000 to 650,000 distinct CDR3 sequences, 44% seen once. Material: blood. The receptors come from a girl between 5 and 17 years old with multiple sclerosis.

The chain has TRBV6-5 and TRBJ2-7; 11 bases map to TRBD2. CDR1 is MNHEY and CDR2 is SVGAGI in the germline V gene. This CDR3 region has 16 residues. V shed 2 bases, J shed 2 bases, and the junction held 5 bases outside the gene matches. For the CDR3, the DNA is TGTGCCAGCAGTTACGCCGGGACTAGCGGAACCTACGAGCAGTACTTC. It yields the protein CASSYAGTSGTYEQYF.

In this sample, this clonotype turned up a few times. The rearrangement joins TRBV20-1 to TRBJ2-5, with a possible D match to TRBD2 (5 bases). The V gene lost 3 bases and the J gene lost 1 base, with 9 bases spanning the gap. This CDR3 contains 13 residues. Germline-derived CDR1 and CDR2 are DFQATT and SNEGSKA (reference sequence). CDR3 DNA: TGCAGTGCTAGCCGGGGATTCCAAGAGACCCAGTACTTC. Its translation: CSASRGFQETQYF.

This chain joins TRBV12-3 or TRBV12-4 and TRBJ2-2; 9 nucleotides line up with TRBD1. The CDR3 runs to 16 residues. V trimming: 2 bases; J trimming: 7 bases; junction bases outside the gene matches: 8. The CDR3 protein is CASSLINRGRGGELFF. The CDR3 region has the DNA TGTGCCAGCAGTTTAATTAACAGGGGGCGCGGCGGGGAGCTGTTTTTT.

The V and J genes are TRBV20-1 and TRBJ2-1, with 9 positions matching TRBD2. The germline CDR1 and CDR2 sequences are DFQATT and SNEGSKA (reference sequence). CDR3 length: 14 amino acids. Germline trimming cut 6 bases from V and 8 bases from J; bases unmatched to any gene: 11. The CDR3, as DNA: TGCAGTGCCCCCGGGACTAGCTCAAAGGATGAGCAGTTCTTC. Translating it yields CSAPGTSSKDEQFF.

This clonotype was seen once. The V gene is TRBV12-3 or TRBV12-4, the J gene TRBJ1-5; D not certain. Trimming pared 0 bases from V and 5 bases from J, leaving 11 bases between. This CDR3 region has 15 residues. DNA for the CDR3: TGTGCCAGCAGTTTAGCGGGGTGGAACTATCAGCCCCAGCATTTT. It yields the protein CASSLAGWNYQPQHF.

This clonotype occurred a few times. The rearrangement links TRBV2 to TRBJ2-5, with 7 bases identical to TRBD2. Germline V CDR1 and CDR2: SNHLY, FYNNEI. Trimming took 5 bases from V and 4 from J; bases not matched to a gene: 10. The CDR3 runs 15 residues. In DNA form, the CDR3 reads TGTGCCAGCAGTTTGTCGGGACTAAAAGGAGAGACCCAGTACTTC. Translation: CASSLSGLKGETQYF.

CDR3 in amino acids: CASRKRVPGYEQFF. The CDR3, as DNA: TGTGCCAGCAGGAAACGGGTCCCGGGATATGAGCAGTTCTTC. The rearrangement joins TRBV12-3 or TRBV12-4 to TRBJ2-1; tentatively, D is TRBD2 (5 bases). V dropped 6 bases and J dropped 8 bases, with 17 bases sitting between them. This CDR3 region has 14 residues.

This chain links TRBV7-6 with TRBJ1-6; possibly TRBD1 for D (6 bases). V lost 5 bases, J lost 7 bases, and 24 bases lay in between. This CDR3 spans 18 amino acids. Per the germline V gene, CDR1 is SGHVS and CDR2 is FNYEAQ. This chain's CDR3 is CASSVGRMLQGGNSPLHF. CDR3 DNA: TGTGCCAGCAGCGTAGGCCGCATGCTACAGGGAGGCAATTCACCCCTCCACTTT.

Here the CDR3 DNA reads TGTGCCAGCAGTTTACGAGCGACGGGCGGCCACACCTTC. It encodes CASSLRATGGHTF. The chain recombines TRBV28 with TRBJ1-2; no reliable D call. The length of the CDR3 is 13 residues. The germline V and J ends were trimmed by 2 bases and 12 bases, with 16 bases remaining between them. The germline V gene encodes CDR1 MDHEN and CDR2 SYDVKM.

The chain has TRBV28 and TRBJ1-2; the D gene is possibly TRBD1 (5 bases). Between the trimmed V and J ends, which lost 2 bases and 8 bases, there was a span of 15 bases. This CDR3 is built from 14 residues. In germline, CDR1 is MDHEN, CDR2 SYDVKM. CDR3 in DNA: TGTGCCAGCAGTTTAGGGGCAGGGTCCCTGGGCTACACCTTC. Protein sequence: CASSLGAGSLGYTF.